This TCR beta chain originates from a study of CD8+CD57+ T cells in acquired aplastic anemia. The study's findings and limits: Some 31 sequences, all CD8+ CDR3, were shared between patients and controls.

TCR beta VDJ and CDR3 profiles were obtained from a genomic DNA template. TCRdb re-called the reads through MiXCR, storing one row per CDR3 protein. The data contain some 290,000 distinct CDR3 sequences, 45% to 65% of them singletons. Trimming removed 4 bases from V and 7 bases from J; junction bases left unmatched: 7. This CDR3 has 13 residues. In germline, CDR1 is SEHNR, CDR2 FQNEAQ (reference sequence). This clonotype was counted many times. Antigen unknown. Sequencing was carried out using sorted CD4+, CD8+, or CD8+CD57+ T cells (not recorded which) from PBMCs. This sequence joins TRBV7-9 and TRBJ2-7, with TRBD2 matching over 7 bases. The sequence came from a human donor with severe aplastic anemia or a healthy control (not recorded which). As DNA, the CDR3 is TGTGCCAGCAGCTCCGCCGGCGGGAGTGAGCAGTACTTC. Its translation: CASSSAGGSEQYF. Drawing the rest from reference TRBV7-9 and TRBJ2-7, the complete variable domain is DTGVSQNPRHKITKRGQNVTFRCDPISEHNRLYWYRQTLGQGPEFLTYFQNEAQLEKSRLLSDRFSAERPKGSFSTLEIQRTEQGDSAMYLCASSSAGGSEQYFGPGTRLTVT.